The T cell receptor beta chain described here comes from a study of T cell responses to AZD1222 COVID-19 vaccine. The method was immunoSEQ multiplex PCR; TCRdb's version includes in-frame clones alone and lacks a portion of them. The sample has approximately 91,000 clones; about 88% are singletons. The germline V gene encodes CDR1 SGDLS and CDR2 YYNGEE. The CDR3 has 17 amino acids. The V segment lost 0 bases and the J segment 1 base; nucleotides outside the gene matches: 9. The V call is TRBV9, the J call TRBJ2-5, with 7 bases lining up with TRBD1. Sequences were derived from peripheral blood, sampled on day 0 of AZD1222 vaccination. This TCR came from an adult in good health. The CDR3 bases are TGTGCCAGCAGCGTAGCCAGGGGGTTTGAGGCCCAAGAGACCCAGTACTTC. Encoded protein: CASSVARGFEAQETQYF.